This T cell receptor beta chain was sequenced for a study of T cells in Graves' hyperthyroidism and ophthalmopathy. There are many counts of this clonotype. Its antigen is currently unknown. Trimming pared 10 bases from V and 6 bases from J, leaving 13 bases between. This CDR3 comprises 11 residues. CDR1 and CDR2 from the germline V gene are SNHLY and FYNNEI. RNA transcripts gave rise to amplified TCR beta CDR3 regions. HTBI primers were the set used in a first-round RT-PCR of the TCR CDR3. TCRdb called the multiplex PCR reads again in MiXCR, with one record for every CDR3 protein. In the table there are 550,000 to 700,000 distinct CDR3 sequences, around 15% of which are singletons. Findings and limits, study-wide: Blood held most thyroid clonotypes expanded above 0.001 frequency.

The sequenced sample consisted of blood. The chain combines TRBV2 with TRBJ2-7; D might be TRBD1 (5 bases). The source is a middle-aged woman with Graves' ophthalmopathy. The CDR3 here is CATQGSSEQYF. CDR3 bases: TGTGCCACCCAGGGCAGTAGCGAGCAGTACTTC.